This T cell receptor beta chain was sequenced in a study of CD4 T cells in relation to SARS-CoV-2 and coronaviruses. Germline CDR1 and CDR2: SGDLS and YYNGEE. Trimming cost V 0 bases and J 1 base, with 7 bases left between them. The CDR3 is 15 amino acids. Notes on this clone: Its matching antigen is unknown.

Repertoires were generated with immunoSEQ multiplex PCR, while TCRdb's copy carries only in-frame clones and drops some. The sample has more than 20,000 clones, roughly four fifths seen once. Before the COVID-19 pandemic, during about 2011-2019, CD4+ T cells were taken from unexposed donors. The cells were cultured for approximately 10 days before CD4+ T cells were isolated. This receptor was identified in a human donor in good health. Sequences were obtained from CD4+ T cells from PBMCs, cultured in vitro. V is TRBV9 and J is TRBJ1-4; a possible D gene is TRBD1 (5 bases). The DNA of the CDR3 is TGTGCCAGCAGCGTAGCGGGGGTAACTAATGAAAAACTGTTTTTT. Translated: CASSVAGVTNEKLFF.